The entry below gives a single T cell receptor beta chain sequence along with its context. The antigen is unknown. The data derive from a study of CD4+ T cells in melanoma. Study outcomes and limitations: Diverse differentiation states were reported for melanoma neoantigen-specific CD4+ T cells.

The CDR3 runs to 16 residues. Trimming removed 6 bases at V and 2 bases at J, with 19 bases between. Germline V gene data show CDR1 as SNHLY and CDR2 as FYNNEI. Clones were sequenced by immunoSEQ multiplex PCR, and TCRdb holds only the in-frame ones, with some missing. The sample lists about 20,000 clones, roughly 78% occurring once. The chain joins TRBV2 to TRBJ1-2, with TRBD1 as a possible D gene (5 bases). The receptor comes from a human donor with melanoma. CDR3 amino acids: CASRDYWDGKNYGYTF. Here the CDR3 DNA reads TGTGCCAGCAGAGATTACTGGGACGGGAAAAACTATGGCTACACCTTC.